This T cell receptor beta chain was sequenced during a study of T-cell reconstitution after alpha-beta-depleted transplantation in children. Study-level results: Hyperexpanded clones declined; after one year, newly produced T cells mostly supplied diversity.

Comment on this clonotype: The target antigen is unknown.

Losses at the gene ends were 2 bases for V and 7 bases for J; bases not matched to a gene: 7. The CDR3 runs to 16 residues. Germline-derived CDR1 and CDR2 are MNHEY and SVGAGI. Unique molecular identifiers were incorporated when the TCRbeta library was constructed. TCRdb re-called the PCR reads with MiXCR, one entry per CDR3 protein. The table shows about 980,000 distinct CDR3 sequences, with about 30% occurring only once. The TCR sequence derives from a boy in the first two years of life who had a stem cell transplant for SCID, so the T cells may come from the graft donor. The starting material was PBMCs, mostly from graft donor cells, obtained 360 days after TCRalphabeta/CD19-depleted stem cell transplant. V is TRBV6-5 and J is TRBJ1-6; 8 bases match TRBD1. The chain's CDR3 is CASSYTHRGTNSPLHF. CDR3 in DNA: TGTGCCAGCAGTTACACACACAGGGGGACAAATTCACCCCTCCACTTT.